This TCR beta chain was profiled in a study of PD-1 blockade in classical Hodgkin lymphoma. As concerns this clone: What it binds is not known.

Relapses following autologous stem cell transplantation were seen in all patients, with brentuximab vedotin exposure varying. Classifying best responses yielded complete response, partial response or progressive disease. Trimming pared 1 base from V and 2 bases from J, leaving 10 bases between. Germline-derived CDR1 and CDR2 are MGHRA and YSYEKL. CDR3 length: 15 amino acids. Broader study findings: Baseline diversity in complete responders resembled that of newly diagnosed patients.

This table comes from immunoSEQ multiplex PCR, and its TCRdb copy is limited to in-frame clones, with some not included. This table holds 90,000 to 120,000 clones, roughly 87% found once. The chain uses TRBV4-1 and TRBJ2-3; weak D call: TRBD1 (5 bases). The clonotype was recovered from a human donor with classical Hodgkin lymphoma. Specimen: peripheral blood mononuclear cells (PBMCs), collected before the second cycle of nivolumab. The CDR3 DNA reads as TGCGCCAGCAGCCAAGGCCAGGGTTTCACAGATACGCAGTATTTT. Its protein is CASSQGQGFTDTQYF.